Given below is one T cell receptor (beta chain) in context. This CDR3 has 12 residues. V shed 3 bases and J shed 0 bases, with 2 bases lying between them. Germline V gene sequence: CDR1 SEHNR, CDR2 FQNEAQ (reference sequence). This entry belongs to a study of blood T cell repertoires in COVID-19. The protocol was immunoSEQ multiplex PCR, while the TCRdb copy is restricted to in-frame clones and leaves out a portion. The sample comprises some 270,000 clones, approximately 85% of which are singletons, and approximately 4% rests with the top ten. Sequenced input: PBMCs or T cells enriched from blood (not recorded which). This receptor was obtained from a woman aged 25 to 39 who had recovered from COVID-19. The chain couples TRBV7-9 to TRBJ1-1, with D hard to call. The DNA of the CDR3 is TGTGCCAGCAGCTTCATGAACACTGAAGCTTTCTTT. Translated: CASSFMNTEAFF.